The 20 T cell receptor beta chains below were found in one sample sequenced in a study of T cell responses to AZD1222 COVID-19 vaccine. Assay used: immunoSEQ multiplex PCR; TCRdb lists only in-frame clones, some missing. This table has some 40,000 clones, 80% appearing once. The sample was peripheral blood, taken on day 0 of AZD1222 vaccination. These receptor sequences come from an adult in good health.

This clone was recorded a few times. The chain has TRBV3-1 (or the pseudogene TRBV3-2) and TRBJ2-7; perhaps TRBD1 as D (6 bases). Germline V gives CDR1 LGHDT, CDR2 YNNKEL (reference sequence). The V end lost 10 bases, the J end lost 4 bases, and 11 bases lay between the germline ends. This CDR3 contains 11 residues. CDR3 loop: CATGTYYEQYF. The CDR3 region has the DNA TGTGCCACCGGGACATATTACGAGCAGTACTTC.

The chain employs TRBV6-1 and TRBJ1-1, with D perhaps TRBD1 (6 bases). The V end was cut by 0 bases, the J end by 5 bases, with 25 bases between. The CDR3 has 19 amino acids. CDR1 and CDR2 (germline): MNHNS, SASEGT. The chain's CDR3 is CASSEALPRQVLRRTEAFF. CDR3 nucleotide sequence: TGTGCCAGCAGTGAAGCGCTTCCTAGACAGGTCTTACGGCGGACTGAAGCTTTCTTT.

DNA for the CDR3: TGTGCCAGCAGTGCGAACGGCCTGGGGGGGACTGAAGCTTTCTTT. Translation gives CASSANGLGGTEAFF. The rearrangement uses TRBV7-9 and TRBJ1-1, with D possibly matching TRBD1 (5 bases). Per the germline V gene, CDR1 is SEHNR and CDR2 is FQNEAQ (reference sequence). The ends were cut back, 6 bases at V and 5 bases at J, with 19 bases in the middle. The CDR3 runs to 15 residues.

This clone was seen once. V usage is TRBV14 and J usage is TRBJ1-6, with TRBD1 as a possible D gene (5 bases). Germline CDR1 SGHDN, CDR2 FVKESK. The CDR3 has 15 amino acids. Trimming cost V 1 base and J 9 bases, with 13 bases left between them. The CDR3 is CASSQVGGGGSPLHF. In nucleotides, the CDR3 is TGTGCCAGCAGCCAAGTCGGGGGAGGCGGTTCACCCCTCCACTTT.

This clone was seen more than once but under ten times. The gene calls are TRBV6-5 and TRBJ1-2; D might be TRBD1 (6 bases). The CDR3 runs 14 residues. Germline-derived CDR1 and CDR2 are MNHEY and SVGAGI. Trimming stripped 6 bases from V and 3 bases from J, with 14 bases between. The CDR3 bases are TGTGCCAGCAGGGATAACAGGGTGCACTATGGCTACACCTTC. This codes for CASRDNRVHYGYTF.

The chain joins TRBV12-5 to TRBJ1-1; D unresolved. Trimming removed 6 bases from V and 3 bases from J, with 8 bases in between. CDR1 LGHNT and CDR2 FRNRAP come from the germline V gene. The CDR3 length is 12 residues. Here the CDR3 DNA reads TGTGCTAGTGGGAACCGGGACACTGAAGCTTTCTTT. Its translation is CASGNRDTEAFF.

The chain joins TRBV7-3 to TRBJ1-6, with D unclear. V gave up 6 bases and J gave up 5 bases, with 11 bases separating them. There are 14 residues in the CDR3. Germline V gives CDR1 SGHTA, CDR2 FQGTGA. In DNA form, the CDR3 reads TGTGCCAGCAGTCAGACCGATCATAATTCACCCCTCCACTTT. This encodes CASSQTDHNSPLHF.

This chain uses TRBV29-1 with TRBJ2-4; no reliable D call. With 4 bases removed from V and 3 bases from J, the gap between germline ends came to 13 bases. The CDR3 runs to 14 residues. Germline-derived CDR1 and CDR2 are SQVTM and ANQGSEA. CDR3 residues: CSVGLGMSKNIQYF. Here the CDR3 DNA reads TGCAGCGTTGGGCTAGGGATGAGCAAAAACATTCAGTACTTC. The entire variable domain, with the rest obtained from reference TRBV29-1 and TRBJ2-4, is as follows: SAVISQKPSRDICQRGTSLTIQCQVDSQVTMMFWYRQQPGQSLTLIATANQGSEATYESGFVIDKFPISRPNLTFSTLTVSNMSPEDSSIYLCSVGLGMSKNIQYFGAGTRLSVL.

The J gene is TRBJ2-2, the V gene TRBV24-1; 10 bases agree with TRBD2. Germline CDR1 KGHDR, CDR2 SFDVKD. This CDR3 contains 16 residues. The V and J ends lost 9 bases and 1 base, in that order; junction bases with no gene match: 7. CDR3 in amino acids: CATGYSGGLNTGELFF. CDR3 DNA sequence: TGTGCCACCGGCTATAGCGGGGGGCTGAACACCGGGGAGCTGTTTTTT.

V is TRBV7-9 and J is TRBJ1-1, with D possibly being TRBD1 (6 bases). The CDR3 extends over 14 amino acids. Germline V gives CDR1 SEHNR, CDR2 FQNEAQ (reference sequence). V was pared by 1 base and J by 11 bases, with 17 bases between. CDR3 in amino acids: CASSLDSFQGQAFF. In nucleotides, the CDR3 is TGTGCCAGCAGCTTAGATTCGTTTCAGGGGCAGGCTTTCTTT.

The CDR3 coding sequence is TGCAGTGCTAGGAGAGACAATGAGCAGTTCTTC. Translated: CSARRDNEQFF. The chain links TRBV20-1 to TRBJ2-1; D is uncertain. The CDR3 covers 11 residues. Germline assignment: CDR1 DFQATT and CDR2 SNEGSKA (reference sequence). Trimming left V 3 bases short and J 5 bases short, with 5 bases between.

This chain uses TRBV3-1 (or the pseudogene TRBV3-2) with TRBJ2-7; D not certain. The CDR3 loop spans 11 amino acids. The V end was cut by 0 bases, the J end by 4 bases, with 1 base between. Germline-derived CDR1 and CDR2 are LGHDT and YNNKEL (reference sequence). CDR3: CASSQEYEQYF. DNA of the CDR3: TGTGCCAGCAGCCAAGAGTACGAGCAGTACTTC.

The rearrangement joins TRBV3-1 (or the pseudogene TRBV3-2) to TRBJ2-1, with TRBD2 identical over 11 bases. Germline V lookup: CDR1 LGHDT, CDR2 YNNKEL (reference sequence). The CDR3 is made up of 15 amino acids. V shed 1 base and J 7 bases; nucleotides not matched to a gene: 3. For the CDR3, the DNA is TGTGCCAGCAGCCAAGTAGCGGGGGGGCCAAATGAGCAGTTCTTC. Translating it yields CASSQVAGGPNEQFF.

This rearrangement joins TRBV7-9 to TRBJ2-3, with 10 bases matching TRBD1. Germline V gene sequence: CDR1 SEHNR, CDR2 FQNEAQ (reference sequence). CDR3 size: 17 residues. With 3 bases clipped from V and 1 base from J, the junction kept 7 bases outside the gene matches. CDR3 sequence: CASSFSGGTGGTDTQYF. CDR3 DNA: TGTGCCAGCAGCTTTAGTGGCGGGACAGGGGGCACAGATACGCAGTATTTT.

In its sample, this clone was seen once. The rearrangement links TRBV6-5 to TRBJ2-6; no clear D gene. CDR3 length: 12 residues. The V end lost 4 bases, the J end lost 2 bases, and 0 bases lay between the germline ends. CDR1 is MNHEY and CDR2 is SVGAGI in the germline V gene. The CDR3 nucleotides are TGTGCCAGCAGTTCTGGGGCCAACGTCCTGACTTTC. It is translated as CASSSGANVLTF.

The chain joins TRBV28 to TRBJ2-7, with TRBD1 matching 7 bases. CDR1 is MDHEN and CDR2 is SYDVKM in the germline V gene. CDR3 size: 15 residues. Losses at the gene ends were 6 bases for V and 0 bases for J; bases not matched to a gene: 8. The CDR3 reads CASRKGQRSSYEQYF. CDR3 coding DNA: TGTGCCAGCAGAAAGGGACAGAGGAGCTCCTACGAGCAGTACTTC.

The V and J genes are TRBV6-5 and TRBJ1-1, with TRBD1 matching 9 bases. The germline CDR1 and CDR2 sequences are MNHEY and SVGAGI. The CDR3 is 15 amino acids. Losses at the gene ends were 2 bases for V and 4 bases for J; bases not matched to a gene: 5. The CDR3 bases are TGTGCCAGCAGTTACCGACAGGGGGGAGGCACTGAAGCTTTCTTT. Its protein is CASSYRQGGGTEAFF.

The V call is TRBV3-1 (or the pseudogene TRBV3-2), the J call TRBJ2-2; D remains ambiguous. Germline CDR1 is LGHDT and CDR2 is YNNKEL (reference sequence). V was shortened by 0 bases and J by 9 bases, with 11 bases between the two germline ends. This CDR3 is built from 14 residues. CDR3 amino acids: CASSQDDMARELFF. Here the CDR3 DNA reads TGTGCCAGCAGCCAAGATGACATGGCTCGGGAGCTGTTTTTT.

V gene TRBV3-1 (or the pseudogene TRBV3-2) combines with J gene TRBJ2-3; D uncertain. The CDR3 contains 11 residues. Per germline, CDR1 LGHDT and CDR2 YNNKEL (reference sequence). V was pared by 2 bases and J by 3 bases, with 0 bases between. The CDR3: CASSQTDTQYF. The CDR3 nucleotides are TGTGCCAGCAGCCAAACAGATACGCAGTATTTT.

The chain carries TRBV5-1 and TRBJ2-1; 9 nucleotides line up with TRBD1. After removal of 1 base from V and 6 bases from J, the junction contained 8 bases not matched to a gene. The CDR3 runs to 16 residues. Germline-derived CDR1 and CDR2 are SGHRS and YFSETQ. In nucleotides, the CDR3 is TGCGCCAGCAGCTTGACAGGGGGCTATGGGTCCAATGAGCAGTTCTTC. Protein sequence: CASSLTGGYGSNEQFF.